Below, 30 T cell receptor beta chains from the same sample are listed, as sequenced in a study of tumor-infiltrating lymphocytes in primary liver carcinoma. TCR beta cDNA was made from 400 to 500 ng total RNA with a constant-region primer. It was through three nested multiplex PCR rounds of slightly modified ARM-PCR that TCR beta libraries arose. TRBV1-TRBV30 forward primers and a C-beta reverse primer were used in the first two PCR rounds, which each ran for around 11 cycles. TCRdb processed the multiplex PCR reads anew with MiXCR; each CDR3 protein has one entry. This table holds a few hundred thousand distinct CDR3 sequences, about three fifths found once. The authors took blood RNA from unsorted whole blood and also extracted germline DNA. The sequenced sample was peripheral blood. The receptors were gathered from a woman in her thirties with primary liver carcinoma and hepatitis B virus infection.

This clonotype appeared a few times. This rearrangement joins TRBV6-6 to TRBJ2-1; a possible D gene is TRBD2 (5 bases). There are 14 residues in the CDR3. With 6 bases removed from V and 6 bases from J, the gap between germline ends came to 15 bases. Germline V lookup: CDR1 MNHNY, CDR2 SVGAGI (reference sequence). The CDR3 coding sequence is TGTGCCAGCAGCTCCAACGGAGGCGTCAATGAGCAGTTCTTC. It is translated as CASSSNGGVNEQFF.

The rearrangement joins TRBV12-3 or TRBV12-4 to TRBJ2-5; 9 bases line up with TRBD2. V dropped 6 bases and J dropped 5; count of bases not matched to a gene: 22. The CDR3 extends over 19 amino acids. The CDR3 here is CASSFLRPGLADDGETQYF. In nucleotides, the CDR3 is TGTGCCAGCAGCTTCTTAAGGCCGGGACTAGCCGATGACGGCGAGACCCAGTACTTC.

The CDR3 sequence is CASGIRITVYPYEQYF. The CDR3 DNA follows: TGTGCCAGCGGGATAAGGATAACAGTTTACCCCTACGAGCAGTACTTC. The chain has TRBV12-3 or TRBV12-4 and TRBJ2-7; D remains ambiguous. The V gene lost 8 bases and the J gene lost 2 bases, with 22 bases spanning the gap. The CDR3 is 16 amino acids.

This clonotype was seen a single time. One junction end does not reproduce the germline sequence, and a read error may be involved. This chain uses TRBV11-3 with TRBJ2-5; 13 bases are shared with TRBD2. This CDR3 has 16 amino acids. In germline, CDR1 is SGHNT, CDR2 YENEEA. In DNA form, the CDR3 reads TGTGCCAGCAGCTTGGGGACTAGCGGGAACCGAGAGATCCAGTACTTC. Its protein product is CASSLGTSGNREIQYF.

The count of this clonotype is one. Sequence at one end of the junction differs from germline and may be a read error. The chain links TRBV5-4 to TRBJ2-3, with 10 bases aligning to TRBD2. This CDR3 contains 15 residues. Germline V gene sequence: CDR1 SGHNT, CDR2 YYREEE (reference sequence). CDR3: CVSSLWTSGTDTQYF. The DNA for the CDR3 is TGTGTCAGCAGCTTATGGACTAGCGGCACAGATACACAATATTTT. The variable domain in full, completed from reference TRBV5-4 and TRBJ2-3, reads ETGVTQSPTHLIKTRGQQVTLRCSSQSGHNTVSWYQQALGQGPQFIFQYYREEENGRGNFPPRFSGLQFPNYSSELNVNALELDDSALYLCVSSLWTSGTDTQYFGPGTRLTVL.

The CDR3 DNA is TGTGCCACTCGGGACAGCGCGGGTTCACCCCTCCACTTT. Its translation: CATRDSAGSPLHF. This rearrangement joins TRBV10-3 to TRBJ1-6; 7 bases are a match to TRBD1. V trimming: 10 bases; J trimming: 9 bases; junction bases outside the gene matches: 9. Germline CDR1 reads ENHRY; CDR2 reads SYGVKD. The CDR3 totals 13 residues.

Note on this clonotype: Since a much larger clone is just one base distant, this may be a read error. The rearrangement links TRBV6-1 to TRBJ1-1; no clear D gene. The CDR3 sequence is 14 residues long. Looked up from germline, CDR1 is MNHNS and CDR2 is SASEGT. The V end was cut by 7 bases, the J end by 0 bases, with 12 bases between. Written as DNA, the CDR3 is TGTGCCAGCATACAACGGCGAGTGAACACTGAAGCTTTCTTT. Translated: CASIQRRVNTEAFF.

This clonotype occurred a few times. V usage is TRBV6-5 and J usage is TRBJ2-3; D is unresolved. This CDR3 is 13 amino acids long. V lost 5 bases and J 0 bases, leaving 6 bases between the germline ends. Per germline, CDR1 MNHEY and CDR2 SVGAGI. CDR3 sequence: CASSPQSTDTQYF. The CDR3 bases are TGTGCCAGCAGTCCCCAGAGCACAGATACGCAGTATTTT.

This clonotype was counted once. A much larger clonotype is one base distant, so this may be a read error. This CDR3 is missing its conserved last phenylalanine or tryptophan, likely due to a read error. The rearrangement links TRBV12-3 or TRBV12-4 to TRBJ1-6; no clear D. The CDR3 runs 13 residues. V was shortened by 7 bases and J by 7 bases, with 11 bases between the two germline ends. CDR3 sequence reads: CASKTGVNSPLHL. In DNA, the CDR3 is TGTGCCAGCAAAACTGGGGTAAATTCACCCCTCCACCTT.

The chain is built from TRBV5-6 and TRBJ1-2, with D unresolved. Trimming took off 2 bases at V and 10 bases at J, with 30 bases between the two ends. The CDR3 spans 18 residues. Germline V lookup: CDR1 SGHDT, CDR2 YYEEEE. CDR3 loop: CASSFFMESREESHVYTF. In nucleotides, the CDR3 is TGTGCCAGCAGCTTTTTTATGGAAAGTAGAGAGGAGAGCCATGTCTACACCTTC.

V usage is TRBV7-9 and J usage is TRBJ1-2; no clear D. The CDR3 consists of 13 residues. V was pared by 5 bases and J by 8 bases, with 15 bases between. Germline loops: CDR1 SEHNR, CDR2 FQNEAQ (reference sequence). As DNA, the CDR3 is TGTGCCAGCAGCACCACCCGCTCTATGGGCTACACCTTC. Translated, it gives CASSTTRSMGYTF.

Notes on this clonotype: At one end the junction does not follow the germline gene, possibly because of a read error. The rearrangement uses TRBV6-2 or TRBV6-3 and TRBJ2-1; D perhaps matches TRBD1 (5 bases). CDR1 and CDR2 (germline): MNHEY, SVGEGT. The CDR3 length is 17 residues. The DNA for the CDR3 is TGTGCCATCAGTTACCTCCGGCAGGGTCGAGGCTACAATGAGCAGTTCTTC. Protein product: CAISYLRQGRGYNEQFF.

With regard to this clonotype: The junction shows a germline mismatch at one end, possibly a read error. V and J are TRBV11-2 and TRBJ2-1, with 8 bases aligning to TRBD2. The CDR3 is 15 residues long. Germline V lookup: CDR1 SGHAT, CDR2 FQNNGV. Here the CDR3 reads CAGSLGSGAYNEEFF. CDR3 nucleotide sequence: TGTGCCGGCAGCTTAGGTAGCGGGGCATACAATGAGGAGTTCTTC.

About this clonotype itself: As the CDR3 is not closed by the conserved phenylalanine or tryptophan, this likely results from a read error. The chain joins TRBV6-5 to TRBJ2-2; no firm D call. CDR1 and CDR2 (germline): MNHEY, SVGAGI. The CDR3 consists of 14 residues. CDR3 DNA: TGTGCCAGCAGTCACTCGTTCTCGTCCGGGGAGCTGTTTTAT. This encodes CASSHSFSSGELFY.

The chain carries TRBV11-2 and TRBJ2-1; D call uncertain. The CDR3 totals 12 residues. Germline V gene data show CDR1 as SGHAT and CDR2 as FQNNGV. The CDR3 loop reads CASSDINNEQFF. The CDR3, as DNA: TGTGCTAGCTCCGACATTAATAATGAGCAGTTCTTC.

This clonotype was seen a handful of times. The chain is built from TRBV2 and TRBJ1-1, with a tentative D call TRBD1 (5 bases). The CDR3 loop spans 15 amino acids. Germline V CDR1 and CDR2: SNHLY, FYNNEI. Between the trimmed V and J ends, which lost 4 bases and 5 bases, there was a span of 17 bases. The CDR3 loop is CASSGGQMGSTEAFF. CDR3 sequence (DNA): TGTGCCAGCAGTGGCGGACAAATGGGGAGTACTGAAGCTTTCTTT.

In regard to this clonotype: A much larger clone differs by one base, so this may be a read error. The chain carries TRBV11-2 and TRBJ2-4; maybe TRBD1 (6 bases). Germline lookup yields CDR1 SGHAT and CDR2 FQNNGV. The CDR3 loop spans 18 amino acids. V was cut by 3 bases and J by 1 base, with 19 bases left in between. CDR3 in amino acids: CASSFWEQGQRAKNIQYF. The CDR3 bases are TGTGCCAGCAGCTTTTGGGAACAGGGCCAGAGGGCCAAAAACATTCAGTACTTC.

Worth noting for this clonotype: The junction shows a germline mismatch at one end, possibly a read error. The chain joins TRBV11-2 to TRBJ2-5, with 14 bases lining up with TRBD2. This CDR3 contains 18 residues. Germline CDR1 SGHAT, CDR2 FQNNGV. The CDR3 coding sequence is TGTGTCAGCAGCTTAGGTGGGACTAGCGGGGGTTGGCAAGAGACCCAGTACTTC. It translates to CVSSLGGTSGGWQETQYF. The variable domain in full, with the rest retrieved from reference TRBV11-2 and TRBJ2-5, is EAGVAQSPRYKIIEKRQSVAFWCNPISGHATLYWYQQILGQGPKLLIQFQNNGVVDDSQLPKDRFSAERLKGVDSTLKIQPAKLEDSAVYLCVSSLGGTSGGWQETQYFGPGTRLLVL.

DNA for the CDR3: TGTGCCAGCAGCACCGCCCGGGGGTCGAGCACCGGGGAGCTGTTTTTT. Its protein product is CASSTARGSSTGELFF. The chain joins TRBV11-3 to TRBJ2-2; a possible D gene is TRBD2 (6 bases). The CDR3 is made up of 16 amino acids. CDR1 and CDR2 (germline): SGHNT, YENEEA. Trimming took 5 bases from V and 4 from J, leaving 17 bases between them. Full variable domain (remainder filled in from reference TRBV11-3 and TRBJ2-2): EAGVVQSPRYKIIEKKQPVAFWCNPISGHNTLYWYLQNLGQGPELLIRYENEEAVDDSQLPKDRFSAERLKGVDSTLKIQPAELGDSAVYLCASSTARGSSTGELFFGEGSRLTVL.

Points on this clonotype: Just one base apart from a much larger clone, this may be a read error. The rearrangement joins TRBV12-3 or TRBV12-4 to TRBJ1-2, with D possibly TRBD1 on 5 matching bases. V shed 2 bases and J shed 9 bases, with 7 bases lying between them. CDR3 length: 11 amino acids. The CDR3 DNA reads TGTGCCAGCAGTTTAAGGGGACGCTACACCTTC. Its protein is CASSLRGRYTF.

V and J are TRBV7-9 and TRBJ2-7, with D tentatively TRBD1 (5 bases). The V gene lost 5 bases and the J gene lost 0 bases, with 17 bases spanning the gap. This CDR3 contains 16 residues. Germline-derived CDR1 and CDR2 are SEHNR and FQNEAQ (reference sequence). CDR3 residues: CASSATTAASSYEQYF. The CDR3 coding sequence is TGTGCCAGCAGCGCAACGACAGCCGCCTCCTCCTACGAGCAGTACTTC. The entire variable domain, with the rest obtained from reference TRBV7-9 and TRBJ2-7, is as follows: DTGVSQNPRHKITKRGQNVTFRCDPISEHNRLYWYRQTLGQGPEFLTYFQNEAQLEKSRLLSDRFSAERPKGSFSTLEIQRTEQGDSAMYLCASSATTAASSYEQYFGPGTRLTVT.

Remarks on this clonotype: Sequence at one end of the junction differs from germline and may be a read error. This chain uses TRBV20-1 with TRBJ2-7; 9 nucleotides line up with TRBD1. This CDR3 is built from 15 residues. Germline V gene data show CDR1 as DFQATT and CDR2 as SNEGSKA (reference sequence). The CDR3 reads CSARERTGDNYDQYF. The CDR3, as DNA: TGCAGTGCTAGAGAACGGACAGGGGACAACTACGACCAGTACTTC.

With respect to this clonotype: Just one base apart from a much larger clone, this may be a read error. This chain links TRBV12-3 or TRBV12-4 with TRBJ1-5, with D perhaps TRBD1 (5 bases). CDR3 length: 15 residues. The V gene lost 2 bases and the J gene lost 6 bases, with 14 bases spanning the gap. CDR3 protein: CASSLQGAGSQPQHF. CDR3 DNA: TGTGCCAGCAGTTTACAAGGAGCAGGGAGTCAGCCCCAGCATTTT.

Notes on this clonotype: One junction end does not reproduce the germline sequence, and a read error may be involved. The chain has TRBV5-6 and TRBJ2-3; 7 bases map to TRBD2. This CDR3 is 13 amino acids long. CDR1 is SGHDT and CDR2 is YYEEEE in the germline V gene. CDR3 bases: TGTGCCAGCAGCCTCATTCTAGCGGATATGCAGTATTTT. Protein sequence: CASSLILADMQYF.

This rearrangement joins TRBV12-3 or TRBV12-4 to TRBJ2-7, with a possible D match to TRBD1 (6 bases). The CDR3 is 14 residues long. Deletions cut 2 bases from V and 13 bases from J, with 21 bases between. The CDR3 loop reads CASSLTQGRHNPYF. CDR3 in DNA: TGTGCCAGCAGTTTAACGCAGGGGAGACATAACCCATACTTC.

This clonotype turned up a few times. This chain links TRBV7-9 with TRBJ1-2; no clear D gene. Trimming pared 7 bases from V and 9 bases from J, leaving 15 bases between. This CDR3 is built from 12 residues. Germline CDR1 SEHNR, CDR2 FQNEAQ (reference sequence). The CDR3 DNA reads TGTGCCAGCAAACCCCGTCTATGGAGCTACACCTTC. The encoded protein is CASKPRLWSYTF.

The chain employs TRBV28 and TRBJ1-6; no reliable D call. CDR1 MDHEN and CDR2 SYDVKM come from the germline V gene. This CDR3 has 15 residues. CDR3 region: CVGGPTSSYNSPLHF. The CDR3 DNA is TGTGTCGGAGGACCGACGAGCTCCTATAATTCACCCCTCCACTTT.

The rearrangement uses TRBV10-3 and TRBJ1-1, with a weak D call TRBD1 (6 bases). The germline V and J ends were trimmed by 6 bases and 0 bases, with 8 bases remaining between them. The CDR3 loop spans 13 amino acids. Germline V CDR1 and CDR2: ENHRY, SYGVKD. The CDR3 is CAIRRTVNTEAFF. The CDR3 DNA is TGTGCCATCAGAAGGACAGTGAACACTGAAGCTTTCTTT.

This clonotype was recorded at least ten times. Written as DNA, the CDR3 is TGTGCCAGCGGGGGCGGCCTCGGTGGCACTGAAGCTTTCTTT. Its protein product is CASGGGLGGTEAFF. V is TRBV6-6 and J is TRBJ1-1; D possibly corresponds to TRBD1 (6 bases). Trimming removed 8 bases at V and 4 bases at J, with 17 bases between. Germline V gene data show CDR1 as MNHNY and CDR2 as SVGAGI (reference sequence). The CDR3 covers 14 residues.

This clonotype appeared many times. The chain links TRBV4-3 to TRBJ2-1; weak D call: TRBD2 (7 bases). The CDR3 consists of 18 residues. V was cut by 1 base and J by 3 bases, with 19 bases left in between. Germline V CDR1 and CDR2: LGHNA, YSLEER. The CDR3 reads CASSQGAGASGSYNEQFF. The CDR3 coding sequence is TGCGCCAGCAGCCAAGGGGCGGGGGCTAGCGGAAGCTACAATGAGCAGTTCTTC.